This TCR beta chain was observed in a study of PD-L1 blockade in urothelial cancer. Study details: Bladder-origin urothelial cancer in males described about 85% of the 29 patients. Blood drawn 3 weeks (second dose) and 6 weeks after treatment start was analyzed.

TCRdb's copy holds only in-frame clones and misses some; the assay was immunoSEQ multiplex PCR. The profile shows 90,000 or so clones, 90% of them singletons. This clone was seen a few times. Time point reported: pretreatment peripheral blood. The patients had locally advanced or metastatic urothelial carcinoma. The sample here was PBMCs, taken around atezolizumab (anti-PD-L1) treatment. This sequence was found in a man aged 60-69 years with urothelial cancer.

CDR3 amino acids: CASSLNALSGEQFF. In DNA, the CDR3 is TGTGCCAGCAGCTTGAATGCGCTGTCGGGTGAGCAGTTCTTC. The chain couples TRBV7-2 to TRBJ2-1, with D uncertain. The length of the CDR3 is 14 residues. From germline, CDR1 is SGHTA and CDR2 FQGNSA. V lost 3 bases, J lost 9 bases, and 15 bases lay in between.